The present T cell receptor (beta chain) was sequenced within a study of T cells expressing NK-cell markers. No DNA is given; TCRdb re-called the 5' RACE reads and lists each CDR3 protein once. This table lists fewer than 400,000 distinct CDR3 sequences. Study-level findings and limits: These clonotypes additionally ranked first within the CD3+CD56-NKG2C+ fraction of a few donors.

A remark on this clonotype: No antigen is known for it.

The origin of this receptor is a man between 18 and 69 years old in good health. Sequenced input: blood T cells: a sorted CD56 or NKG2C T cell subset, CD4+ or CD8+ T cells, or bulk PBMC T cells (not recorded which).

The chain's CDR3 is CASNAQRAGGTQYF. This chain uses TRBV7-2 with TRBJ2-3; TCRdb's assignment of TRBD1 cannot be checked, as there is no DNA. Germline loops: CDR1 SGHTA, CDR2 FQGNSA. The CDR3 totals 14 residues. Full variable domain (outside the CDR3, taken from reference TRBV7-2 and TRBJ2-3): GAGVSQSPSNKVTEKGKDVELRCDPISGHTALYWYRQSLGQGLEFLIYFQGNSAPDKSGLPSDRFSAERTGGSVSTLTIQRTQQEDSAVYLCASNAQRAGGTQYFGPGTRLTVL.